This T cell receptor (beta chain) was sequenced during a study of cytomegalovirus exposure and HLA in healthy donors. General study findings and limits: Researchers reported that a few CMV-associated chains were confirmed in vitro as CMV antigen-specific. First-cohort TCR clusters tended to co-occur in the 90 to 150 validation repertoires, a later analysis found. Rarity held for most TCR sequences, but there were some public TCRs that occurred in many donors.

The donors were members of the validation cohort comprising over a hundred subjects, separate from the roughly 680-subject first cohort. Sequencing was performed with immunoSEQ multiplex PCR; in TCRdb, only in-frame clones are kept and a portion is missing. The sample contains over 150,000 clones, about nine tenths of which appear only once. There are 14 residues in the CDR3. CDR1 MGHRA and CDR2 YSYEKL come from the germline V gene. The V gene lost 1 base and the J gene lost 5 bases, with 11 bases spanning the gap. This clone was recorded only once. Antigen: not known. The clonotype was recovered from a woman aged 25 to 39 in good health and CMV-seronegative. The V and J genes are TRBV4-1 and TRBJ2-5, with D uncertain. The sample comprised PBMCs. CDR3 sequence (DNA): TGCGCCAGCAGCCAAGTCGACCTACAGGAGACCCAGTACTTC. This codes for CASSQVDLQETQYF.